This T cell receptor beta chain is from a study of cytomegalovirus exposure and HLA in healthy donors. Regarding the study as a whole: It was reported in a later analysis that an Asian-associated ancestry cluster showed fewer N-insertions than the approximately 690-donor mean.

This CDR3 region has 14 residues. Germline CDR1 is KGHSH and CDR2 is LQKENI. V was pared by 4 bases and J by 5 bases, with 5 bases of the junction left unmatched. Note on this clone: Its antigen is unknown.

60 Vbeta and 13 Jbeta primers were used in PCR. Clones were sequenced by immunoSEQ multiplex PCR, and TCRdb holds only the in-frame ones, with some missing. The sample comprises some 130,000 clones, roughly 80% of which are singletons, and around 3.3% rests with the top ten. The genes are TRBV18 and TRBJ1-1; TRBD1 aligns across 9 bases. The receptor's source is a male donor in good health and CMV-seronegative. Sequencing used PBMCs. The CDR3 protein is CASSLTGGWTEAFF. Here the CDR3 DNA reads TGTGCCAGCTCACTGACAGGGGGATGGACTGAAGCTTTCTTT.